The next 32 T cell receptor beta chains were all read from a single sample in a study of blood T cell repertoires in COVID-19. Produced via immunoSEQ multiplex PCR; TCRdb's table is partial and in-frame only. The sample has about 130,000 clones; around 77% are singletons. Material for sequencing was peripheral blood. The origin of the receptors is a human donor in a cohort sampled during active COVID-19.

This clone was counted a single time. The chain's CDR3 is CASSETGTGRWGYTF. CDR3 DNA sequence: TGTGCCAGCAGTGAGACCGGGACAGGGCGCTGGGGCTACACCTTC. This sequence joins TRBV6-4 and TRBJ1-2, with 9 bases that match TRBD1. This CDR3 has 15 residues. The ends lost 3 bases at V and 8 bases at J; junction bases unmatched: 10. Germline V lookup: CDR1 MRHNA, CDR2 SNTAGT.

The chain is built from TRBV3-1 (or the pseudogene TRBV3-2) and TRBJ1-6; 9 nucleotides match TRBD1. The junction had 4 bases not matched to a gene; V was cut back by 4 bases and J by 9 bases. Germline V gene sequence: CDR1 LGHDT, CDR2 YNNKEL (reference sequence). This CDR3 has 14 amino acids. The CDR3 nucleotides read TGTGCCAGCAGCCGGGGACAGGGAGGTTCACCCCTCCACTTT. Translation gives CASSRGQGGSPLHF.

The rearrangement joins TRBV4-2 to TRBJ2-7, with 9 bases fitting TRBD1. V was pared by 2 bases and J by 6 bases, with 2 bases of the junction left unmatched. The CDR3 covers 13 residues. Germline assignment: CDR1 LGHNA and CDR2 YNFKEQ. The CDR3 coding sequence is TGTGCCAGCAGCCAATTGACAGGGGGCGAGCAGTACTTC. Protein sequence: CASSQLTGGEQYF.

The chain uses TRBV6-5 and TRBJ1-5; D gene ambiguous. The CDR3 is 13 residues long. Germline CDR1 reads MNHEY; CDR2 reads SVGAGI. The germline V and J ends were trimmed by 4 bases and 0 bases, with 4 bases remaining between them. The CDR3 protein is CASSFNSNQPQHF. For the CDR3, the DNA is TGTGCCAGCAGTTTTAATAGCAATCAGCCCCAGCATTTT.

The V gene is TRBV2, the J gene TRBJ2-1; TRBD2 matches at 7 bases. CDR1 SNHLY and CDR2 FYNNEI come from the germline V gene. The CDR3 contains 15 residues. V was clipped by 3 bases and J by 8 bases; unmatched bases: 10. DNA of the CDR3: TGTGCCAGCAGTGATGAGACTAGCCGCGGCGATGAGCAGTTCTTC. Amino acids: CASSDETSRGDEQFF.

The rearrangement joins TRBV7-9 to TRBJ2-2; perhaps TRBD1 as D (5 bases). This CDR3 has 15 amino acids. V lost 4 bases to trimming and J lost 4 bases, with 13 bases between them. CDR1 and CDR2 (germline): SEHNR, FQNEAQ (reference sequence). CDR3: CASSSIYRITGELFF. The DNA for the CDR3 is TGTGCCAGCAGCTCCATATACAGGATCACCGGGGAGCTGTTTTTT.

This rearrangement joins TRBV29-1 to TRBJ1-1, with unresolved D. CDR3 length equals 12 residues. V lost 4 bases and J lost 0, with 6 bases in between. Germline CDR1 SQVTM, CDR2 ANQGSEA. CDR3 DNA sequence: TGCAGCGTTGTATCGTTGAACACTGAAGCTTTCTTT. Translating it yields CSVVSLNTEAFF.

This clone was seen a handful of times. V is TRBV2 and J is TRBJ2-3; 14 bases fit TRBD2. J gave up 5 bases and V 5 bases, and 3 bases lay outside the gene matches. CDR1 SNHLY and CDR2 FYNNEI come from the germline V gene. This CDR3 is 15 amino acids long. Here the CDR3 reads CASSLGLAGVDTQYF. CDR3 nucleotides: TGTGCCAGCAGTTTGGGACTAGCGGGGGTAGATACGCAGTATTTT.

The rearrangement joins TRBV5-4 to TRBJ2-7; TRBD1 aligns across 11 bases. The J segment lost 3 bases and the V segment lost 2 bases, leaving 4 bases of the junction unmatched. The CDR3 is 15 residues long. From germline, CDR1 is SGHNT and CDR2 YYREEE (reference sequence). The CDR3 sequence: CASSLRTGGFYEQYF. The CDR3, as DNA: TGTGCCAGCAGCTTAAGGACAGGGGGCTTCTACGAGCAGTACTTC.

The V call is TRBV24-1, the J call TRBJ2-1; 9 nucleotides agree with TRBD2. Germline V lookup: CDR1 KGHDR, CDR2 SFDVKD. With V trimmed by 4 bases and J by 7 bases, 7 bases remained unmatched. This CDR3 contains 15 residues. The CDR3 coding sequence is TGTGCCACCAGTGAGTTCGCGGGGGGGCCAAATGAGCAGTTCTTC. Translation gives CATSEFAGGPNEQFF.

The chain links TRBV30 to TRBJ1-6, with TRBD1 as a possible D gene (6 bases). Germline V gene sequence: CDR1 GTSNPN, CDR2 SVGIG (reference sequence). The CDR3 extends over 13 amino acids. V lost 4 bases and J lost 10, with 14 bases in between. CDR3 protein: CAWNLQGNSPLHF. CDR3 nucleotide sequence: TGTGCCTGGAATTTGCAGGGGAACTCACCCCTCCACTTT.

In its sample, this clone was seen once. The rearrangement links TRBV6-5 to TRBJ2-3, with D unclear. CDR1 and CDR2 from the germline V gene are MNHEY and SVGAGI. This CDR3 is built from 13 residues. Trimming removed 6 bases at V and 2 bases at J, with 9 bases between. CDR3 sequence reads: CASRLTFTDTQYF. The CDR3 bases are TGTGCCAGCAGACTGACATTCACAGATACGCAGTATTTT.

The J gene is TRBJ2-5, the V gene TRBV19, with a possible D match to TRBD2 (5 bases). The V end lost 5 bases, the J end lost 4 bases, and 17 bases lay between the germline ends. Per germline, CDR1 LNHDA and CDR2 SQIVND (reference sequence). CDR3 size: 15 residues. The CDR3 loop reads CASSSDEGPGETQYF. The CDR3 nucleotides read TGTGCCAGTAGTTCCGATGAGGGTCCGGGAGAGACCCAGTACTTC.

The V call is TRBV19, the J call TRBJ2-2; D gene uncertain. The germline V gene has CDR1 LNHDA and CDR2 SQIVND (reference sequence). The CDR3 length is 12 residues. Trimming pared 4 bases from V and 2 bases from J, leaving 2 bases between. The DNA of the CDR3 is TGTGCCAGTAGTACTAACACCGGGGAGCTGTTTTTT. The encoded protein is CASSTNTGELFF.

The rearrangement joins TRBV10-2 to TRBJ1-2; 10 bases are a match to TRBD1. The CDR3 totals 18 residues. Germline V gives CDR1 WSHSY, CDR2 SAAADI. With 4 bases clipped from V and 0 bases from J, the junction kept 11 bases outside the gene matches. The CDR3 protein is CASSGAPGQGRANYGYTF. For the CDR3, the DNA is TGCGCCAGCAGTGGGGCACCGGGACAGGGGCGGGCTAACTATGGCTACACCTTC.

The chain's CDR3 is CASSGTVGGETQYF. CDR3 DNA sequence: TGTGCCAGCAGCGGAACGGTTGGGGGGGAGACCCAGTACTTC. The chain links TRBV7-9 to TRBJ2-5; tentative D call: TRBD2 (6 bases). Germline CDR1 is SEHNR and CDR2 is FQNEAQ (reference sequence). V lost 5 bases and J lost 5, with 15 bases in between. The CDR3 spans 14 residues.

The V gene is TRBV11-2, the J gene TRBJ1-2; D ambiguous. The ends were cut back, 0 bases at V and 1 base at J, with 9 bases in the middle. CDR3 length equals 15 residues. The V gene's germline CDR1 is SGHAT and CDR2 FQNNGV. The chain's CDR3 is CASSLEAAVNYGYTF. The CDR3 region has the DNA TGTGCCAGCAGCTTAGAGGCGGCAGTTAACTATGGCTACACCTTC.

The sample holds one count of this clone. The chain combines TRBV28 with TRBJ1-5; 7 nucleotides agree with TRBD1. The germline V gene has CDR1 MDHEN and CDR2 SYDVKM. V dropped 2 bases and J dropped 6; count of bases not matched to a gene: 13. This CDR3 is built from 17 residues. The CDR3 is CASSLVVAQGSSQPQHF. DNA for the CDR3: TGTGCCAGCAGTTTAGTTGTAGCACAGGGGAGTAGTCAGCCCCAGCATTTT.

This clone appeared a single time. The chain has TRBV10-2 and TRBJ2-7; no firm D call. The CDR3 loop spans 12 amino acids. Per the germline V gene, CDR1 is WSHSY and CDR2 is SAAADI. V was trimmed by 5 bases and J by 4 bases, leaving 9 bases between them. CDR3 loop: CASSRVQYEQYF. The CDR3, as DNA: TGCGCCAGCAGTCGGGTACAATACGAGCAGTACTTC.

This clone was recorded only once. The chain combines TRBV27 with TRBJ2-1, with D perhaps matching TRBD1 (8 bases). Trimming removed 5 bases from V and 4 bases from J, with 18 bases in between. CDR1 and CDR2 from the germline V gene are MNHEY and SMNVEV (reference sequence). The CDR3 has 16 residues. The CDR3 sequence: CASSPRGGQDYNEQFF. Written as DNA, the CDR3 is TGTGCCAGCAGTCCAAGGGGGGGACAGGATTACAATGAGCAGTTCTTC.

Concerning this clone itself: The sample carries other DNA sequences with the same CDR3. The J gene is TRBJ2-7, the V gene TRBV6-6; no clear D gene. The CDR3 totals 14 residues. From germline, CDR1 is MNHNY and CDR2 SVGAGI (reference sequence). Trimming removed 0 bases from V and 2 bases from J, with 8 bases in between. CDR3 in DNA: TGTGCCAGCAGTTACTCTACGGGTACCTACGAGCAGTACTTC. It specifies CASSYSTGTYEQYF.

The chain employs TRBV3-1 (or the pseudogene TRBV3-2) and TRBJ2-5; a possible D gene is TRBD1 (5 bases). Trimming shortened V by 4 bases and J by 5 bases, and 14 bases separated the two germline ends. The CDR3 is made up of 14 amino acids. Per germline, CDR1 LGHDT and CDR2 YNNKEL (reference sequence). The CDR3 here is CASSLAGHRETQYF. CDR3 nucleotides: TGTGCCAGCAGCCTCGCAGGGCACCGGGAGACCCAGTACTTC.

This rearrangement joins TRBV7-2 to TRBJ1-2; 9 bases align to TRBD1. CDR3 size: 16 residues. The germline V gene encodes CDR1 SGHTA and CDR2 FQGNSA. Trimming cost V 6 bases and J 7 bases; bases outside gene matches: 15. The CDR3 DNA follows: TGTGCCAGCAGTCGGACAGGGGTGGGGTATATTGGTGGCTACACCTTC. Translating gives CASSRTGVGYIGGYTF.

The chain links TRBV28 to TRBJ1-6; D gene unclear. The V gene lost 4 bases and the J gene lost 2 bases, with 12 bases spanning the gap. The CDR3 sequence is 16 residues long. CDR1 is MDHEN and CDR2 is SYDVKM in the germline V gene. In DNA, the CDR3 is TGTGCCAGCAGTTCCCCCACCGGGGCCTATAATTCACCCCTCCACTTT. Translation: CASSSPTGAYNSPLHF.

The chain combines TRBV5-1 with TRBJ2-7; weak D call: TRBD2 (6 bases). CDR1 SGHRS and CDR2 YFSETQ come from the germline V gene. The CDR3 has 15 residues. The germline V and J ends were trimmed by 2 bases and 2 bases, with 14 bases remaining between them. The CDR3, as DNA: TGCGCCAGCAGCTTCGGAGGGACGGGAACCTACGAGCAGTACTTC. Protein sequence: CASSFGGTGTYEQYF.

The CDR3 spells CAFKREAELFF. The CDR3 DNA reads TGTGCCTTTAAAAGGGAGGCCGAACTGTTTTTT. This rearrangement joins TRBV30 to TRBJ1-4; no clear D. The CDR3 is made up of 11 amino acids. V was cut by 7 bases and J by 12 bases, with 15 bases left in between. Germline V CDR1 and CDR2: GTSNPN, SVGIG (reference sequence).

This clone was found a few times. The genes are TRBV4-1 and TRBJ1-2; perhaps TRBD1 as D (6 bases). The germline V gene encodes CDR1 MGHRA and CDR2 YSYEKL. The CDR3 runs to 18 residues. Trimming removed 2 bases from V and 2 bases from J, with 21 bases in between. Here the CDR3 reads CASSQPMRGRADNYGYTF. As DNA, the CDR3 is TGCGCCAGCAGCCAACCGATGAGGGGGAGGGCAGACAACTATGGCTACACCTTC.

The CDR3, as DNA: TGTGCCAGCAGCGGGACAGCTGAAGCTTTCTTT. Translated: CASSGTAEAFF. This sequence joins TRBV2 and TRBJ1-1; the match to TRBD1 covers 7 bases. From germline, CDR1 is SNHLY and CDR2 FYNNEI. Trimming cost V 6 bases and J 6 bases; bases outside gene matches: 1. CDR3 length: 11 amino acids.

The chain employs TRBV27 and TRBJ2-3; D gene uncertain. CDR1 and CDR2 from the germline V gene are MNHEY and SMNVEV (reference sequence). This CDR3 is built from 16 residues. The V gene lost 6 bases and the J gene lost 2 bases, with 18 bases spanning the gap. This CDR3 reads CASSPAVIALTDTQYF. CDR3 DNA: TGTGCCAGCAGCCCCGCGGTTATCGCGCTCACAGATACGCAGTATTTT.

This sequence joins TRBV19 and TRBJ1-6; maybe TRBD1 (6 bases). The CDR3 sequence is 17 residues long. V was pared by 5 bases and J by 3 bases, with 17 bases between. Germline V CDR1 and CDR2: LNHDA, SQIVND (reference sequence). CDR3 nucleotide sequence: TGTGCCAGTAGTCCCCGCGGGGGGGGCTTCTATAATTCACCCCTCCACTTT. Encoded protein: CASSPRGGGFYNSPLHF. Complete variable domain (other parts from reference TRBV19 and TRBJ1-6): DGGITQSPKYLFRKEGQNVTLSCEQNLNHDAMYWYRQDPGQGLRLIYYSQIVNDFQKGDIAEGYSVSREKKESFPLTVTSAQKNPTAFYLCASSPRGGGFYNSPLHFGNGTRLTVT.

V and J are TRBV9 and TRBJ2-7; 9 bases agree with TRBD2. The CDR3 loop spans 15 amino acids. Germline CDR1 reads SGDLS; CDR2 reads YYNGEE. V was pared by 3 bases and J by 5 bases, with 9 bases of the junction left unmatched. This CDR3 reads CASSEGTSRVNEQYF. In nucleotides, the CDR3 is TGTGCCAGCAGCGAGGGGACTAGCCGAGTAAACGAGCAGTACTTC.

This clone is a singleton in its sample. The CDR3 sequence is CASSFGQGVGEQYF. The DNA for the CDR3 is TGTGCCAGCAGTTTCGGGCAGGGGGTCGGGGAGCAGTACTTC. V gene TRBV27 combines with J gene TRBJ2-7; 7 bases agree with TRBD1. From germline, CDR1 is MNHEY and CDR2 SMNVEV (reference sequence). This CDR3 contains 14 residues. The V gene end was trimmed by 3 bases and the J gene end by 7 bases; junction bases not matched to a gene: 9.